This T cell receptor beta chain was recovered during a study of blood T cells in healthy people across ages. Study findings and constraints: Using unsorted PBMCs precluded a conclusive naive versus antigen-experienced comparison. There were more naive CD4+ cells and higher diversity in long-lived donors than in aged donors. Unknown donor CMV status possibly confounded expanded clonotype changes.

Alongside a J-beta primer mix, a sample-barcoded 5' primer served in a second PCR lasting about 7 to 12 cycles. Each cDNA molecule carried a tag from a template-switch adaptor that contained 12 random nucleotides. TCRdb ran MiXCR on the 5' RACE reads and lists one entry per CDR3 protein. The data contain roughly 2 million distinct CDR3 sequences, just under 50% of them singletons. The CDR3 loop spans 16 amino acids. The germline V gene has CDR1 SGHVS and CDR2 FQNEAQ. This clonotype was detected only once. As yet, its antigen is unknown. One junction end disagrees with the germline gene, perhaps due to a read error.

This clonotype was sampled from a woman aged 40-49 years in good health. The rearrangement links TRBV7-8 to TRBJ2-1, with 7 bases lining up with TRBD1. Sample: blood. This CDR3 is CASIPRRGGIYNEQFF. The CDR3 DNA is TGTGCCAGCATCCCTAGGCGAGGGGGCATTTACAATGAACAGTTCTTC.